This T cell receptor beta chain was obtained from a study of shared clonotypes between healthy human individuals. About the study: Per-donor plates numbered three CD4 naive, three CD4 memory, two CD8 naive and one CD8 memory. Study-wide findings and caveats: It was anticipated that sequencing depth would influence how many clonotypes donors shared. Non-shared clonotypes had lower generation probabilities than those shared by all four donors.

Some clones are missing from TCRdb's copy, which holds only in-frame ones; the method was immunoSEQ multiplex PCR. Of around 1.9 million clones detected, 90% to 95% appear once; the ten largest clones hold approximately 1.7%. With regard to this clone: No antigen is known for it.

The naive CD8 population came from CD45RO-negative cells selected for CCR7, without terminally differentiated effector memory CD45RA+ cells. HIV-negative, healthy adults without recent acute infections or vaccinations were the donors. Trimming removed 0 bases from V and 3 bases from J, with 7 bases in between. This CDR3 contains 14 residues. Germline V CDR1 and CDR2: SGHRS, YFSETQ. J is TRBJ2-1 and V is TRBV5-1; D gene uncertain. The sequence was collected from a man aged 18 to 30 in good health. Some clones in this sample may be carry-over from other donors' samples. Sequenced input: naive CD8+ T cells from PBMCs. CDR3 loop: CASSLVPGYNEQFF. In nucleotides, the CDR3 is TGCGCCAGCAGCTTGGTCCCGGGCTACAATGAGCAGTTCTTC. Drawing the rest from reference TRBV5-1 and TRBJ2-1, the complete variable domain is KAGVTQTPRYLIKTRGQQVTLSCSPISGHRSVSWYQQTPGQGLQFLFEYFSETQRNKGNFPGRFSGRQFSNSRSEMNVSTLELGDSALYLCASSLVPGYNEQFFGPGTRLTVL.